This T cell receptor beta chain was sequenced in a study of T cells in Graves' hyperthyroidism and ophthalmopathy (dated by TCRdb to between 2018 and 2021). Context from the whole study: Peripheral blood was collected at initial diagnosis, before any treatment. A discovery cohort of roughly 100 patients, 43 with Graves' ophthalmopathy and 55 to 60 with stable Graves' hyperthyroidism, was used to find distinguishing TCR V-J signatures. Prospective prediction of ophthalmopathy was tested in an independent validation cohort of approximately 19 hyperthyroidism patients and some 17 patients who later progressed to ophthalmopathy. The 90 to 100 discovery patients were randomly divided into training and test sets at a 7:3 ratio. Thyroid tissue and blood T-cell repertoires from six Graves' hyperthyroidism patients were also compared in the study. After sampling, hyperthyroidism patients received methimazole starting at 30 mg daily, and ophthalmopathy patients received high-dose intravenous methylprednisolone. TCR Vbeta CDR3 sequencing of around 130 peripheral blood samples (over 40 ophthalmopathy, about 74 hyperthyroidism and approximately 17 progressor patients) is reported in the paper. The paper as a whole reports these results and caveats: Ophthalmopathy was separated from stable hyperthyroidism by a 13 V-J signature model, with roughly 88% sensitivity and approximately 81% specificity obtained in cross-validation and 80%/75% obtained in testing. In validation, the model predicted progression to ophthalmopathy a median of roughly 6.5 months before onset, with approximately 70% sensitivity and more than 72% specificity. No statistical method was used to fix the sample size in advance, and group allocation was not hidden from the investigators. Blood samples also contained most of the expanded thyroid clonotypes (frequency above 0.001), which suggests that blood repertoires may reflect thyroid immune responses.

The TCR beta CDR3 regions were amplified from the RNA transcripts. A first-round RT-PCR of the TCR CDR3 used the HTBI primer set with the Qiagen OneStep RT-PCR kit. A second multiplex PCR round built the libraries, followed by size selection and purification. Paired-end sequencing of the libraries was performed with 100 bp reads on an Illumina HiSeq2000. Concerning the study's data processing: SOAPnuke was used to process the raw data, with reads discarded if the reads contained adapters or uncalled bases, had a mean Phred below 15, or lacked an exact constant-primer or identifier match. COPE v1.2.5 was used to merge high-quality paired reads, and clonotypes were defined as unique nucleotide sequences. MiTCR v1.1 was used to align the clonotypes against IMGT TRBV, TRBD and TRBJ reference segments. The analysis included only V-J combinations with a frequency above 0.0001, which together covered roughly 99% of the repertoires. The TCS score was defined as the ratio of F50 (clonal expansion) to E x V (chaos), calculated using BLOSUM62-based TCRdist between CDR3 peptides within each V-J. Welch's t-statistics and random forest reduced fewer than 600 V-J features to some 14, which were used in a naive Bayes classifier (R e1071). TCRdb applied fastp at Q25 and MiXCR to the public reads, then kept only in-frame beta chains. For every CDR3 protein sequence, its rows merge into one entry that carries the most common genes and DNA. Clone size and V and J calls follow TCRdb, not the original study. For this sample there are fewer than 550,000 distinct CDR3 sequences; 15% to 18% appear just once. The ten largest clones represent 13% to 15% of the sample.

From the cysteine through the phenylalanine, the CDR3 covers 16 amino acids. Only the CDR3 DNA is retained, 48 bases long and in frame from the first base. Relative to germline, V is missing 1 base and J is missing 0 bases, with 5 bases of the junction outside any gene match. Reading the germline V gene (reference sequence) gives CDR1 DFQATT and CDR2 SNEGSKA. Graves' hyperthyroidism was defined as stable when no progression to ophthalmopathy occurred over 18 months of follow-up. The hyperthyroidism patients were between 18 and 65 years old and newly diagnosed, with a disease duration of less than 2 months. The study excluded patients with uncontrolled infections, other autoimmune diseases, pregnancy or lactation. Diagnoses were established on the basis of clinical symptoms, serum thyroxine and TRAb, thyroid ultrasound, and orbital computed tomography. Ficoll-Paque density gradient centrifugation was used to isolate PBMCs from 9.5 to 10 ml of fresh peripheral blood. Trizol reagent was used to extract total RNA, and RNA quality was then checked on an Agilent 2100 Bioanalyzer.

In its sample, this clonotype was seen many times. Its antigen is unknown. No quality values exist for individual bases; no much larger clone is one base distant. The chain is encoded by TRBV20-1 joined to TRBJ2-7; 11 nucleotides in the junction match TRBD2. The clonotype originates from a woman aged 18-29 years with Graves' hyperthyroidism. Sequencing was performed on blood. The DNA sequence is TGCAGTGCTAGAGCCTTAGCGGGAGGGAACTCCTACGAGCAGTACTTC. Its protein is CSARALAGGNSYEQYF.